This T cell receptor beta chain was identified in a study of T-cell memory formation after mild COVID-19 (dated by TCRdb to about 2021). Regarding the complete study: Most TCR sequence clusters were specific to one of the two donors. The cohort comprised two young, previously healthy adult volunteers, one female and one male. In a couple of donors, T-cell clones that expanded and contracted after mild COVID-19 were tracked by sequencing TCRalpha and TCRbeta repertoires over time. Here is what the overall study found, with its caveats: SARS-CoV-2 specificity was not confirmed for the second-wave clones peaking on day 37. Balanced CD4/CD8 phenotypes were observed for clones contracting from day 15 to 85, whereas a bias towards CD4+ was observed for a second wave of clones expanding from day 15 to 37. Contracting CD4+ clones were located mainly in the CM and EM memory subsets, whereas CD8+ clones were found to be enriched in EMRA. Some responding clones were detected in pre-infection memory, which suggested that pre-existing cross-reactive memory T cells had joined the SARS-CoV-2 response. The study included only a couple of mild cases, and larger cohorts that include severe cases with pre-infection samples were judged to be necessary.

Sequencing instrument: Illumina NovaSeq 6000. TCRalpha and TCRbeta cDNA libraries were built by 5'RACE with constant-segment primers, adding sample barcodes and unique molecular identifiers. Trizol reagent was used to extract RNA from every sample. Libraries were amplified in two PCR steps, with a second sample barcode and Illumina TruSeq adapters added in the second step. Sequencing of the libraries was done on an Illumina NovaSeq, producing 2 x 150 bp paired-end reads. Turning to the authors' computational methods: With migec v1.2.7, reads were demultiplexed and then collapsed into UMI-guided consensus sequences. Using mixcr v2.1.11, UMI consensuses were aligned to TRA and TRB V and J templates and then assembled into clonotypes. Expanded or contracted clonotypes were those called significant by both edgeR and NoisET, with noise models trained on biological replicates. For edgeR calls, the cutoffs were a false discovery rate-adjusted p below 0.01 and a log2 fold-change threshold of 1. As an exploratory analysis of dynamics, PCA with hierarchical clustering was applied to max-normalized trajectories of the 1000 most abundant clonotypes. Separately sequenced CD4+ and CD8+ repertoires were used to assign the CD4 or CD8 phenotype of responding clones. The public reads were reanalyzed by TCRdb: fastp trimming at Q25, MiXCR alignment, in-frame beta chains only. CDR3 protein sequences are deduplicated, and each keeps its most common genes and DNA. These V and J calls rely on TCRdb rather than the paper's analysis. The sample table lists 350,000 to 500,000 distinct CDR3 sequences, 23% of them with a count of one. Of the sample, under 15% is held by the ten largest clones.

Spanning cysteine to phenylalanine, the CDR3 consists of 16 amino acids. CDR3 DNA only is kept here, 48 bases in frame from base 1. The germline V gene yields LGHNA for CDR1 and YSLEER for CDR2. Relative to germline, V is missing 0 bases and J is missing 6 bases, with 2 bases of the junction outside any gene match. Notes on this clonotype: What this receptor recognizes is not known. No base quality information exists; no much larger clone differs at one position.

Ficoll-Paque density gradient centrifugation was used to isolate PBMCs. Sequenced sample: PBMCs or a T cell subset sorted from them (not recorded which). Recombination linked TRBV4-3 to TRBJ2-2; 12 bases in the middle match TRBD2. This sequence was found in an adult woman who had mild COVID-19 (a few samples of this study predate the infection). The sample titles of this study are shuffled in the database, so cell type and time point are left out; the donor was told from shared clones. The nucleotide sequence reads TGCGCCAGCAGCCAAGAGGCTAGCGGGAGGGCCGGGGAGCTGTTTTTT. Translated, it reads CASSQEASGRAGELFF.